The rows below give T cell receptor beta chains drawn from one sample of a study of shared clonotypes between healthy human individuals. Here immunoSEQ multiplex PCR was the method, and the copy in TCRdb shows in-frame clones only, minus some. The sample includes approximately 1.9 million clones, around 95% of them seen just once. Sequencing was performed on naive CD8+ T cells from PBMCs. The receptor set was obtained from a man between 18 and 35 years old in good health. Some clones in this sample may be carry-over from other donors' samples. Both conserved end residues are part of each CDR3. A D gene is named only where the DNA matches it firmly. Not every row has a clone size; where given, it reads once, few, many or a size class.

V,length,size,D,J,DNA,CDR3
TRBV29-1,13,NA,NA,TRBJ2-7,TGCAGCGTTGAACTCTTGGACGGCTACGAGCAGTACTTC,CSVELLDGYEQYF
TRBV6-5,12,NA,NA,TRBJ2-1,TGTGCCAGCAGTTACAGGGCCAATGAGCAGTTCTTC,CASSYRANEQFF
TRBV4-3,15,NA,NA,TRBJ2-1,TGCGCCAGCAGCCAAGATACAGGGCCCTACAATGAGCAGTTCTTC,CASSQDTGPYNEQFF
TRBV14,14,NA,NA,TRBJ1-1,TGTGCCAGCAGCCAAGGGGGACACAGTATTGAAGCTTTCTTT,CASSQGGHSIEAFF
TRBV7-6,16,NA,TRBD1,TRBJ2-7,TGTGCCAGCAGCCTGGGGGACAGGGGCCTCTCCTACGAGCAGTACTTC,CASSLGDRGLSYEQYF
TRBV27,18,once,NA,TRBJ1-2,TGTGCCAGCAGTTTATCGCCCCGGCGGGGGGGCTTTTTCTATGGCTACACCTTC,CASSLSPRRGGFFYGYTF
TRBV14,14,NA,TRBD1,TRBJ1-3,TGTGCCAGCAGCCAGACAGGGACTGGAAACACCATATATTTT,CASSQTGTGNTIYF
TRBV6-1,18,NA,NA,TRBJ1-5,TGTGCCAGCAGTGACTATCCGGCACTCGGATTTACCAATCAGCCCCAGCATTTT,CASSDYPALGFTNQPQHF
TRBV7-9,18,NA,TRBD2,TRBJ2-2,TGTGCCAGCAGCTCAAGGGGTGGGGGAGCGGGAGTCACCGGGGAGCTGTTTTTT,CASSSRGGGAGVTGELFF
TRBV6-1,14,NA,NA,TRBJ2-7,TGTGCCAGCAGGGCTAGACCCCTCTCCTACGAGCAGTACTTC,CASRARPLSYEQYF
TRBV28,14,NA,NA,TRBJ2-5,TGTGCCAGCAGTTTATTGGGTTCGGGAGAGACCCAGTACTTC,CASSLLGSGETQYF